These 2 T cell receptor beta chains were sequenced from one sample in a study of blood T cell repertoires in COVID-19. Profiled with immunoSEQ multiplex PCR; TCRdb holds only in-frame clones, not every one. This sample has some 290,000 clones; 85% to 90% occur once, and the top ten carry 2.9%. The sequencing input was peripheral blood. The receptors derive from a woman aged 25-40 years with COVID-19, enrolled during active disease.

This sequence joins TRBV7-2 and TRBJ2-1, with a weak D call TRBD2 (5 bases). Germline CDR1 SGHTA, CDR2 FQGNSA. The ends were cut back, 3 bases at V and 4 bases at J, with 13 bases in the middle. CDR3 size: 15 residues. The CDR3 DNA reads TGTGCCAGCAGCTTTGGAGCGGTTTATTACAATGAGCAGTTCTTC. It is translated as CASSFGAVYYNEQFF.

V is TRBV3-1 (or the pseudogene TRBV3-2) and J is TRBJ1-1, with TRBD1 as a possible D gene (5 bases). Germline CDR1 is LGHDT and CDR2 is YNNKEL (reference sequence). V was trimmed by 4 bases and J by 3 bases, leaving 12 bases between them. This CDR3 contains 14 residues. CDR3 residues: CASSLRGGDTEAFF. In DNA, the CDR3 is TGTGCCAGCAGCCTAAGGGGAGGGGACACTGAAGCTTTCTTT.